The T cell receptor beta chain described here comes from a study of OX40 agonist ivuxolimab in advanced cancers. V was pared by 5 bases and J by 2 bases, with 15 bases between. The CDR3 sequence is 16 residues long. Germline V gives CDR1 KGHSH, CDR2 LQKENI. Produced via immunoSEQ multiplex PCR; TCRdb's table is partial and in-frame only. Here the sample spans approximately 58,000 clones, 65% to 85% being singletons. This clone showed up just a few times. The starting material was CD4+ or CD8+ T cells sorted from blood, obtained in a trial of the OX40 agonist ivuxolimab. The chain couples TRBV18 to TRBJ2-2; D is tentatively TRBD1 or TRBD2 (6 bases each). The clonotype originates from an adult with an advanced solid tumor such as melanoma, head and neck, liver or kidney cancer. CDR3 in amino acids: CASSSQGGLNTGELFF. DNA of the CDR3: TGTGCCAGCTCATCCCAAGGGGGGCTCAACACCGGGGAGCTGTTTTTT.